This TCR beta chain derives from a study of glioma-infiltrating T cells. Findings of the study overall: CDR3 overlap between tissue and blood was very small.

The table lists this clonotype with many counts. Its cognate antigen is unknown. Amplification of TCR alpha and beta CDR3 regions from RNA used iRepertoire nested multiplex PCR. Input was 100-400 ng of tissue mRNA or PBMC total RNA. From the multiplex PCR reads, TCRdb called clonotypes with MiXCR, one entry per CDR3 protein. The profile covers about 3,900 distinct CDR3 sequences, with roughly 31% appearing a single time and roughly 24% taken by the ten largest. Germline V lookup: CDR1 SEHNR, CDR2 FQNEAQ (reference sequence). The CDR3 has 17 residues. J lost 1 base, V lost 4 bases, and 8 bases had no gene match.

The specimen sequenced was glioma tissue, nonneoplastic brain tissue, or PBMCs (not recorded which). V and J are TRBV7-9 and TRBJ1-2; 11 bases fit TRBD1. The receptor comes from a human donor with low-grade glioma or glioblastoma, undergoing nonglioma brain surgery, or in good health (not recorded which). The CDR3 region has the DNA TGTGCCAGCAGCTCCTCGGGGACAGGGGGTCTTAACTATGGCTACACCTTC. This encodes CASSSSGTGGLNYGYTF.